Sequencing of this T cell receptor (beta chain) was carried out in a study of cytomegalovirus exposure and HLA in healthy donors. Findings of the study overall: Links to common viral pathogens appeared, in a later analysis, for several of the most significant clusters. Some V segments, including TRBV6-2 and TRBV6-3, were excluded as indistinguishable. It was in a later analysis that TCR association rates were seen to vary by HLA locus, highest for DRB1 and lowest for HLA-C.

The CDR3 loop spans 15 amino acids. CDR1 is MGHRA and CDR2 is YSYEKL in the germline V gene. Trimming took off 4 bases at V and 8 bases at J, with 20 bases between the two ends. PCR primers comprised 60 Vbeta and 13 Jbeta primers. The data were produced by immunoSEQ multiplex PCR, yet TCRdb's version contains in-frame clones alone and is incomplete. The sample lists 200,000 to 250,000 clones; over 65% were seen once. As for this clone: As yet, its antigen is unknown.

Each donor was healthy, and each was a bone marrow donor. The clonotype originates from a man between 40 and 49 years old in good health and CMV-seronegative. The specimen was PBMCs. The chain links TRBV4-1 to TRBJ1-2; perhaps TRBD1 as D (5 bases). The chain's CDR3 is CASSPVRGRGGGYTF. The DNA of the CDR3 is TGCGCCAGCAGCCCCGTAAGGGGCAGAGGTGGAGGCTACACCTTC.